Below are 9 T cell receptor beta chains sequenced from a single sample in a study of spatial heterogeneity in lung cancer. TCRdb reprocessed the 5' RACE reads via MiXCR and lists one record per CDR3 protein. The sample holds tens of thousands of distinct CDR3 sequences; 6.5% to 8% are singletons and the top ten take about 45%. Sample time point: sample taken at primary tumor resection. Sequencing was performed on whole RNA extracted from tumor and nontumor lung tissue, or from frozen PBMC, and the material was left unsorted. The sequenced sample was PBMCs, obtained at surgery. These receptors originate from a female donor with early-stage non-small cell lung cancer.

V is TRBV29-1 and J is TRBJ1-1; tentatively, D is TRBD1 (6 bases). From germline, CDR1 is SQVTM and CDR2 ANQGSEA. The CDR3 has 11 amino acids. Deletions cut 6 bases from V and 8 bases from J, with 13 bases between. The CDR3 here is CSVMTGSEAFF. The CDR3 nucleotides read TGCAGCGTCATGACAGGCTCCGAAGCTTTCTTT.

In its sample, this clonotype was seen many times. The chain is built from TRBV28 and TRBJ2-1; TRBD2 matches at 12 bases. Losses at the gene ends were 8 bases for V and 14 bases for J; bases not matched to a gene: 7. CDR3 length equals 12 residues. Germline V lookup: CDR1 MDHEN, CDR2 SYDVKM. This chain's CDR3 is CASRTTSGGKFF. The CDR3 DNA sequence: TGTGCCAGCCGAACGACTAGCGGGGGAAAGTTCTTC.

This clonotype occurred a few times. The V call is TRBV20-1, the J call TRBJ1-3; weak D call: TRBD1 (6 bases). The V gene lost 6 bases and the J gene lost 3 bases, with 15 bases spanning the gap. The germline gives CDR1 DFQATT, CDR2 SNEGSKA (reference sequence). The CDR3 spans 14 residues. CDR3 protein: CSAKQGGSGNTIYF. As DNA, the CDR3 is TGCAGTGCAAAACAGGGAGGGAGTGGAAACACCATATATTTT.

This clonotype was seen many times. The chain carries TRBV12-3 or TRBV12-4 and TRBJ2-2, with TRBD1 matching over 7 bases. The CDR3 consists of 14 residues. V dropped 4 bases and J dropped 6; count of bases not matched to a gene: 5. The CDR3 DNA reads TGTGCCAGCAGTTATACAGGGGTCCCCGGGGAGCTGTTTTTT. Translation gives CASSYTGVPGELFF.

Only a few counts were recorded for this clonotype. The chain couples TRBV4-3 to TRBJ2-5, with 7 bases identical to TRBD2. The V gene's germline CDR1 is LGHNA and CDR2 YSLEER. This CDR3 region has 17 residues. The V segment lost 0 bases and the J segment 5 bases; nucleotides outside the gene matches: 12. Here the CDR3 DNA reads TGCGCCAGCAGCCAAGATATAGCGGGCGGGGAGGTTGAGACCCAGTACTTC. Residues: CASSQDIAGGEVETQYF.

This clonotype occurred many times. The chain links TRBV7-2 to TRBJ2-5; 7 bases fit TRBD2. The ends lost 1 base at V and 4 bases at J; junction bases unmatched: 6. CDR3 length: 15 residues. In germline, CDR1 is SGHTA, CDR2 FQGNSA. CDR3 in amino acids: CASSLVWTRGETQYF. DNA for the CDR3: TGTGCCAGCAGCTTAGTATGGACTAGGGGAGAGACCCAGTACTTC.

The chain has TRBV18 and TRBJ2-1; D is perhaps TRBD1 (6 bases). The CDR3 totals 14 residues. V was pared by 1 base and J by 8 bases, with 12 bases between. Germline V gene lookup returns CDR1 KGHSH and CDR2 LQKENI. CDR3 DNA: TGTGCCAGCTCACCACGGGACAATGTGTATGAGCAGTTCTTC. Translating it yields CASSPRDNVYEQFF. The complete variable domain, with remaining parts taken from reference TRBV18 and TRBJ2-1, reads NAGVMQNPRHLVRRRGQEARLRCSPMKGHSHVYWYRQLPEEGLKFMVYLQKENIIDESGMPKERFSAEFPKEGPSILRIQQVVRGDSAAYFCASSPRDNVYEQFFGPGTRLTVL.

In this sample, this clonotype turned up many times. V and J are TRBV21-1 and TRBJ2-2; the D call in the table, TRBD1, was not verified against the DNA. TRBV21-1 corresponds to a pseudogene. The length of the CDR3 is 18 residues. The CDR3 DNA reads TGTGCCAGCAGCGCCGGGCGGAGTCAGAAAAAAAACACCGGGGAGCTGTTTTTT. Translation: CASSAGRSQKKNTGELFF.

V is TRBV5-1 and J is TRBJ1-4; TRBD1 aligns across 8 bases. The CDR3 has 15 residues. Germline V gives CDR1 SGHRS, CDR2 YFSETQ. The junction had 6 bases not matched to a gene; V was cut back by 5 bases and J by 3 bases. The CDR3 DNA is TGCGCCAGCAGACTTGGACAGGGTCCTAATGAAAAACTGTTTTTT. Its protein is CASRLGQGPNEKLFF.